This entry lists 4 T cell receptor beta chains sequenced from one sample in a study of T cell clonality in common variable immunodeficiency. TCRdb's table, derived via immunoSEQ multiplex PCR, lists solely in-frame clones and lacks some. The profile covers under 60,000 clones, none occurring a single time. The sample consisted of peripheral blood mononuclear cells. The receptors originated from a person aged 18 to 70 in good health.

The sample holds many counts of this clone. CDR3 region: CASSQTGGWGKDEQYF. Partial CDR3 DNA: TGTGCCAGCAGTCAAACTGGGGGGTGGGGTAAGGACGAG. The V gene is TRBV4-2, the J gene TRBJ2-7; a weak D match, TRBD2 (6 bases). The read stops 3 residues short of the end of the CDR3; the missing end is completed from the germline J gene. CDR3 length equals 16 residues. Per germline, CDR1 LGHNA and CDR2 YNFKEQ. V lost 6 bases, J lost 5 bases, and 23 bases lay in between.

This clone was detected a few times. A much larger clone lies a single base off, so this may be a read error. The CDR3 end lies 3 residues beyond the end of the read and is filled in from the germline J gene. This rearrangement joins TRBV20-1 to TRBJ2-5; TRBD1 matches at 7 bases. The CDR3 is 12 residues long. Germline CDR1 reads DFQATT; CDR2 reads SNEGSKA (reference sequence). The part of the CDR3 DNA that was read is TGCAGTGCTAGGAGGGGGCCAGATACC. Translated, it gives CSARRGPDT. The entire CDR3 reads CSARRGPDTQYF.

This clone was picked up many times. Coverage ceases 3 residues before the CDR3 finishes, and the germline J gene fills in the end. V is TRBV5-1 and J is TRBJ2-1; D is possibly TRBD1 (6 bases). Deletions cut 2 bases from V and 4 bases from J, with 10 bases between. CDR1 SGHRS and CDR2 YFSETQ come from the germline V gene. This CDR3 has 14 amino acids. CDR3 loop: CASSLDGTYNEQFF. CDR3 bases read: TGCGCCAGCAGCTTAGACGGGACATACAATGAG. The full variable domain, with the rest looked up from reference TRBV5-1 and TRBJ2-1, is KAGVTQTPRYLIKTRGQQVTLSCSPISGHRSVSWYQQTPGQGLQFLFEYFSETQRNKGNFPGRFSGRQFSNSRSEMNVSTLELGDSALYLCASSLDGTYNEQFFGPGTRLTVL.

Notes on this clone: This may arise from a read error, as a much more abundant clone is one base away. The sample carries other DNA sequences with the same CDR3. The covered CDR3 bases are TGTGCCTGGAGTCAGGGGGGTTTCGGAAACACA. This gives the protein CAWSQGGFGNT. The whole CDR3 region reads CAWSQGGFGNTIYF. The rearrangement joins TRBV30 to TRBJ1-3; 7 bases map to TRBD1. The CDR3 end is not reached by the read, which stops 3 residues before it; the germline J gene fills it in. The CDR3 covers 14 residues. In germline, CDR1 is GTSNPN, CDR2 SVGIG (reference sequence).